This T cell receptor (beta chain) was recorded in a study of post-analysis software for immune sequencing data. Study information: The courses of disease that were included comprised relapsing-remitting, secondary progressive and progressive-relapsing multiple sclerosis. Points from the study as a whole: The five TRBV segments detected at higher frequency in patients than in controls included TRBV5-6, TRBV5-1 and TRBV20-1. F-measure co-clustering was strong for batch-matched samples. Significantly lower normalized Chao1 diversity was seen in multiple sclerosis patients than in controls.

Unique molecular identifiers were carried by the TCR beta cDNA libraries. Researchers reported 550,000 or so cDNA molecules coming from approximately 1 to 10 million T cells. TCRdb re-called the PCR reads with MiXCR, one entry per CDR3 protein. The table shows 380,000 or so distinct CDR3 sequences, with roughly 38% occurring only once. This clonotype was observed a handful of times. The antigen is unknown. Per the germline V gene, CDR1 is LNHNV and CDR2 is YYDKDF (reference sequence). V lost 0 bases to trimming and J lost 4 bases, with 13 bases between them. The CDR3 covers 16 residues. This TCR derives from a girl aged 5-17 years with multiple sclerosis. Sequenced input: blood. This chain connects TRBV15 to TRBJ2-1; a weak D match, TRBD2 (6 bases). The CDR3 DNA sequence: TGTGCCACCAGCAGAGACCGGGACTTATTATACAATGAGCAGTTCTTC. Protein sequence: CATSRDRDLLYNEQFF.